This T cell receptor beta chain originates from a study of T cell clonotyping in hematopoietic cell transplantation. CDR3 length: 14 amino acids. Germline V gene sequence: CDR1 SGHRS, CDR2 YFSETQ. The ends were cut back, 0 bases at V and 7 bases at J, with 14 bases in the middle. Sequencing was performed with immunoSEQ multiplex PCR; in TCRdb, only in-frame clones are kept and a portion is missing. The table has about 36,000 clones, 85% to 95% seen once. Indicated time point: recipient sample about 28 days before transplant, after cytoreduction. This material consisted of peripheral blood mononuclear cells, taken before stem cell transplant. This clonotype originated in a man aged 35 to 55 with chronic myeloid leukemia. Some clones in this sample may be carry-over from other donors' samples. The rearrangement uses TRBV5-1 and TRBJ2-7; D is perhaps TRBD2 (6 bases). The CDR3 coding sequence is TGCGCCAGCAGCTTGGGGGCCCAGAGCGGGGAGCAGTACTTC. It codes for CASSLGAQSGEQYF.